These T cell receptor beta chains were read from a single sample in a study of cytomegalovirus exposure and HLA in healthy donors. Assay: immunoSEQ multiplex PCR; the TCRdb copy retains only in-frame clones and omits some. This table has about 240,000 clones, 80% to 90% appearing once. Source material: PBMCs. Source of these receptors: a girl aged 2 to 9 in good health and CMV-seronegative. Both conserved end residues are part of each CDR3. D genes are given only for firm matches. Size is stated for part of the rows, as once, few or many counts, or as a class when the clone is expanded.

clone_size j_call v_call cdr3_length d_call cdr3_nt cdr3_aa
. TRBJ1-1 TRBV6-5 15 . TGTGCCAGCAGACGTGGACAAGCCATGAACACTGAAGCTTTCTTT CASRRGQAMNTEAFF
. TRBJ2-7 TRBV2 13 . TGTGCCAGCAGTCCGGGGGTCACCTACGAGCAGTACTTC CASSPGVTYEQYF
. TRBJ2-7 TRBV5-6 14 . TGTGCCAGCAGCCGCCCCGGGACACTCTACGAGCAGTACTTC CASSRPGTLYEQYF
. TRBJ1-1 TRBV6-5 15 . TGTGCCAGCAGTTACTCCGCAGGGTCTGGGACTGAAGCTTTCTTT CASSYSAGSGTEAFF
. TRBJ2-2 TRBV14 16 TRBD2 TGTGCCAGCAGCCCTTCAACTAGCGGGAACACCGGGGAGCTGTTTTTT CASSPSTSGNTGELFF
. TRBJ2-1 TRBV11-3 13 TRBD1 TGTGCCAGCAGCTCGCAGGGGGCGCGTGAGCAGTTCTTC CASSSQGAREQFF
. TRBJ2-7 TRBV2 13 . TGTGCCAGCAGTCGGGACTTCTCCAACGAGCAGTACTTC CASSRDFSNEQYF
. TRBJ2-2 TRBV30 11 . TGTGCCTGGGGAGGGCCCGGGGAGCTGTTTTTT CAWGGPGELFF
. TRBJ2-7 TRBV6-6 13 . TGTGCCAGCAGATGGAGCGAGGATAGCGAGCAGTACTTC CASRWSEDSEQYF
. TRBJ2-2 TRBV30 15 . TGTGCCTGGAGTGTACTAGGGCCGGGCACCGGGGAGCTGTTTTTT CAWSVLGPGTGELFF
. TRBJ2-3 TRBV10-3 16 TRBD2 TGTGCCATCAGTGAGTCAAGCGGGGCTCCCACAGATACGCAGTATTTT CAISESSGAPTDTQYF
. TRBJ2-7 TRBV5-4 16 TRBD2 TGTGCCAGCAGCTATTTTCTAGCGGGGGGAGGATACGAGCAGTACTTC CASSYFLAGGGYEQYF
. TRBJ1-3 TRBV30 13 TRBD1 TGTGCCTGGAAACAGGGGTCTGGAAACACCATATATTTT CAWKQGSGNTIYF
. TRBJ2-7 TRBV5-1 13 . TGCGCCAGCAGCTTGGGAGGGTGGACAGCGCAGTACTTC CASSLGGWTAQYF
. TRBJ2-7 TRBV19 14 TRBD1 TGTGCCAGTAGTCCATTCCGGGACAGCTACGAGCAGTACTTC CASSPFRDSYEQYF
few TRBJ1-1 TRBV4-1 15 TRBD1 TGCGCCAGCAGCCTTACAGGGGCCGCGAACACTGAAGCTTTCTTT CASSLTGAANTEAFF
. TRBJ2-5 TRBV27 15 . TGTGCCAGCAGTTTAAATGACGGATCAGGGAAGACCCAGTACTTC CASSLNDGSGKTQYF
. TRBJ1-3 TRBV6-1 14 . TGTGCCAGCAGGTGGGGCCAGGTCGGAAACACCATATATTTT CASRWGQVGNTIYF
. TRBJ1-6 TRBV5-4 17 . TGTGCCAGCAGCTTGAATGGACTGAGCTCCTATAATTCACCCCTCCACTTT CASSLNGLSSYNSPLHF
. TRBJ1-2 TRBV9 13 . TGTGCCAGCAGCAATTCAGGGATGCGTGGCTACACCTTC CASSNSGMRGYTF
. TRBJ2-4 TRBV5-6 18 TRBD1 TGTGCCAGCAGCTTCCGGGACAGGGAGGAGTATTTGAAAAACATTCAGTACTTC CASSFRDREEYLKNIQYF
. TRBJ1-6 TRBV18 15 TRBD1 TGTGCCAGCTCACCATCCGGGACAGGGGCTTCACCCCTCCACTTT CASSPSGTGASPLHF
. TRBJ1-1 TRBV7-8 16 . TGTGCCAGCAGCTTAGGGGAACGGACACATAACACTGAAGCTTTCTTT CASSLGERTHNTEAFF
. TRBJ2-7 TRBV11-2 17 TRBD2 TGTGCCAGCAGCCTAAGAGTACTAGCGGCCGGCCGCGGGGAGCAGTACTTC CASSLRVLAAGRGEQYF
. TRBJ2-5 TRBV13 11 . TGTGCCAGCAGCTTAGGCCGTCTACTACACTTC CASSLGRLLHF